The 30 T cell receptor beta chains listed next were all sequenced from one sample in a study of preoperative IRX-2 immunotherapy in early breast cancer (dated by TCRdb to about 2019). Library preparation was by the immunoSEQ multiplex PCR assay. TCRdb carries this immuneACCESS record with in-frame sequences only. Its versions omit some clonotypes, under half of them owing to an unresolved V gene in the studies checked, with the rest unexplained. This sample gives 30,000 or so clones in total; roughly 87% of them show up just once. The top ten constitute 2% to 3% of the sample. According to the study, the label for this sample's treatment or condition signals: preoperative locoregional IRX-2 cytokine immunotherapy. The sample consisted of lymph node tissue, taken from a patient treated with IRX-2 immunotherapy. These receptors all come from a human donor with breast cancer.

V usage is TRBV18 and J usage is TRBJ2-1, with 7 bases matching TRBD1. V lost 5 bases, J lost 3 bases, and 7 bases stayed unmatched. This CDR3 contains 15 residues. Germline values: CDR1 KGHSH, CDR2 LQKENI. CDR3 in DNA: TGTGCCAGCTCAACCGGGACAGTCGTCTACAATGAGCAGTTCTTC. Translated: CASSTGTVVYNEQFF.

The sample holds one count of this clone. It is unclear where the CDR3 begins or ends on the DNA, so no DNA is shown, and the CDR3 is as TCRdb lists it. This chain's CDR3 is CASSWGAGANVLTF. V and J are TRBV1 and TRBJ2-6. TRBV1 is described as a pseudogene. The CDR3 is 14 amino acids in total, end residues counted.

The CDR3 nucleotides are TGTGCTAGTGGTTTGACAAGACAGCCCCCCTGGGGGAACACTGAAGCTTTCTTT. This gives the protein CASGLTRQPPWGNTEAFF. The chain carries TRBV12-5 and TRBJ1-1; the D gene is possibly TRBD1 (5 bases). The CDR3 has 18 amino acids. CDR1 is LGHNT and CDR2 is FRNRAP in the germline V gene. The V end lost 2 bases, the J end lost 1 base, and 20 bases lay between the germline ends.

The rearrangement links TRBV7-6 to TRBJ2-4; 7 bases line up with TRBD1. Germline loops: CDR1 SGHVS, CDR2 FNYEAQ. V dropped 0 bases and J dropped 0; count of bases not matched to a gene: 14. The CDR3 extends over 20 amino acids. This chain's CDR3 is CASSLAATGTALLAKNIQYF. DNA of the CDR3: TGTGCCAGCAGCTTAGCGGCAACTGGGACAGCGCTACTAGCCAAAAACATTCAGTACTTC. The full variable domain, rest sourced from reference TRBV7-6 and TRBJ2-4, is GAGVSQSPRYKVTKRGQDVALRCDPISGHVSLYWYRQALGQGPEFLTYFNYEAQQDKSGLPNDRFSAERPEGSISTLTIQRTEQRDSAMYRCASSLAATGTALLAKNIQYFGAGTRLSVL.

This clone was seen only a few times. The V gene is TRBV28, the J gene TRBJ2-7; possible D gene TRBD1, 5 bases. Between the trimmed V and J ends, which lost 0 bases and 6 bases, there was a span of 24 bases. Germline values: CDR1 MDHEN, CDR2 SYDVKM. The CDR3 is made up of 18 amino acids. DNA of the CDR3: TGTGCCAGCAGTTTATGGGGCGGCGACGAACCCAAGGGGCTCGAGCAGTACTTC. Translating gives CASSLWGGDEPKGLEQYF.

This chain joins TRBV23-1 and TRBJ2-1; no clear D gene. TRBV23-1 is sorted into the ORF group, with uncertain function. Between the trimmed V and J ends, which lost 6 bases and 3 bases, there was a span of 9 bases. The CDR3 is 13 residues long. The CDR3 nucleotides are TGCGCCAGCAGCTTTGTCGGCTACAATGAGCAGTTCTTC. Translating it yields CASSFVGYNEQFF.

The chain employs TRBV11-3 and TRBJ2-1, with D possibly TRBD2 on 6 matching bases. V shed 5 bases and J shed 7 bases, with 15 bases lying between them. The CDR3 is made up of 14 amino acids. The germline CDR1 and CDR2 sequences are SGHNT and YENEEA. The CDR3: CASSAGTGWNEQFF. The DNA of the CDR3 is TGTGCCAGCAGCGCAGGGACTGGCTGGAATGAGCAGTTCTTC. Full variable domain (rest looked up from reference TRBV11-3 and TRBJ2-1): EAGVVQSPRYKIIEKKQPVAFWCNPISGHNTLYWYLQNLGQGPELLIRYENEEAVDDSQLPKDRFSAERLKGVDSTLKIQPAELGDSAVYLCASSAGTGWNEQFFGPGTRLTVL.

V is TRBV28 and J is TRBJ2-3; 11 positions agree with TRBD2. The CDR3 has 17 residues. Germline V gives CDR1 MDHEN, CDR2 SYDVKM. J was trimmed by 2 bases and V by 5 bases; bases with no gene match: 9. Written as DNA, the CDR3 is TGTGCCAGCAGTACCGCTCTGGGACTAGCGGACACAGATACGCAGTATTTT. As protein: CASSTALGLADTDTQYF.

The J gene is TRBJ2-7, the V gene TRBV6-4; 9 nucleotides agree with TRBD1. The junction had 10 bases not matched to a gene; V was cut back by 6 bases and J by 4 bases. The germline gives CDR1 MRHNA, CDR2 SNTAGT. This CDR3 has 15 amino acids. The chain's CDR3 is CASSDNRGRRYEQYF. The CDR3 DNA follows: TGTGCCAGCAGCGATAACAGGGGGCGTCGATACGAGCAGTACTTC.

This clone showed up just a few times. The gene calls are TRBV6-1 and TRBJ2-5, with 7 bases aligning to TRBD1. Germline loops: CDR1 MNHNS, CDR2 SASEGT. With 1 base clipped from V and 5 bases from J, the junction kept 4 bases outside the gene matches. The length of the CDR3 is 14 residues. In DNA form, the CDR3 reads TGTGCCAGCAGTGAAGACAGGGGATGGGAGACCCAGTACTTC. Its translation is CASSEDRGWETQYF.

In nucleotides, the CDR3 is TGTGCCTGGAGTCAGCGGACGTCAAGCTATACCTACGAGCAGTACTTC. It is translated as CAWSQRTSSYTYEQYF. The chain carries TRBV30 and TRBJ2-7; D possibly corresponds to TRBD2 (5 bases). This CDR3 contains 16 residues. Trimming pared 2 bases from V and 2 bases from J, leaving 19 bases between. CDR1 and CDR2 from the germline V gene are GTSNPN and SVGIG (reference sequence).

The CDR3 DNA sequence: TGTGCCAGCAGTTACGGAGGGGAGAACTATGGCTACACCTTC. This codes for CASSYGGENYGYTF. V usage is TRBV6-8 and J usage is TRBJ1-2; D might be TRBD1 (5 bases). Germline values: CDR1 MNHGY, CDR2 SAAAGT. This CDR3 region has 14 residues. Trimming removed 2 bases at V and 2 bases at J, with 9 bases between.

The chain combines TRBV28 with TRBJ2-5; TRBD2 matches at 8 bases. The CDR3 covers 16 residues. The J segment lost 4 bases and the V segment lost 7 bases, leaving 14 bases of the junction unmatched. Looked up from germline, CDR1 is MDHEN and CDR2 is SYDVKM. CDR3 bases: TGTGCCAGCACCCGCGGGAGGCCGGGGGGGTCAGAGACCCAGTACTTC. Its translation is CASTRGRPGGSETQYF.

J is TRBJ1-1 and V is TRBV30; tentatively, D is TRBD1 (5 bases). This CDR3 contains 12 residues. Germline V gene lookup returns CDR1 GTSNPN and CDR2 SVGIG (reference sequence). Trimming took 4 bases from V and 1 from J, leaving 7 bases between them. The CDR3 coding sequence is TGTGCCTGGACTCAGGGGAACACTGAAGCTTTCTTT. Amino acid sequence: CAWTQGNTEAFF.

V gene TRBV10-2 combines with J gene TRBJ1-4, with D perhaps TRBD1 (5 bases). Germline V gives CDR1 WSHSY, CDR2 SAAADI. Trimming took 4 bases from V and 0 from J, leaving 9 bases between them. CDR3 length: 15 residues. CDR3 nucleotide sequence: TGCGCCAGCAGTGGTAGACAGCCAACTAATGAAAAACTGTTTTTT. Protein product: CASSGRQPTNEKLFF.

This clone was observed once. V gene TRBV28 combines with J gene TRBJ2-7; no definite D call. The CDR3 contains 14 residues. V was clipped by 7 bases and J by 0 bases, with 13 bases between them. Germline values: CDR1 MDHEN, CDR2 SYDVKM. The CDR3 DNA reads as TGTGCCAGCACGCTCCAACCGAGCTCCTACGAGCAGTACTTC. Translated: CASTLQPSSYEQYF.

The chain recombines TRBV14 with TRBJ2-5; D gene ambiguous. CDR1 SGHDN and CDR2 FVKESK come from the germline V gene. V dropped 0 bases and J dropped 0 bases, with 11 bases sitting between them. There are 16 residues in the CDR3. The DNA for the CDR3 is TGTGCCAGCAGCCAAGAGTACAGCTTGTACCAAGAGACCCAGTACTTC. It is translated as CASSQEYSLYQETQYF.

This clone showed up just once. V is TRBV5-1 and J is TRBJ2-3, with 7 bases fitting TRBD2. Trimming at V came to 4 bases and at J to 0 bases, leaving 17 bases not matched to a gene. CDR1 is SGHRS, CDR2 YFSETQ, per germline. The CDR3 covers 19 residues. The CDR3 DNA reads as TGCGCCAGCAGCCAAAGCCCTCTCCCAGCGGGATTAAGCACAGATACGCAGTATTTT. Translating gives CASSQSPLPAGLSTDTQYF.

Turning to this clone: The junction does not match germline at one end; this may be a read error. The chain joins TRBV6-8 to TRBJ2-3; TRBD1 aligns across 10 bases. CDR1 is MNHGY, CDR2 SAAAGT, per germline. The CDR3 contains 19 residues. The CDR3 sequence: CASSNSMKGQGYSTDTQYF. The DNA for the CDR3 is TGTGCCAGCAGTAACTCAATGAAGGGACAGGGGTACAGCACAGATACGCAGTATTTT.

The chain is built from TRBV7-5 and TRBJ1-3; the D call TRBD1 from the table was never checked on the DNA. TRBV7-5 counts as a pseudogene. This CDR3 is 16 amino acids long. In nucleotides, the CDR3 is TGTGCCAGCAGCCCACAAGGGACAGGGGCAGGAAACACCATATATTTT. Translated: CASSPQGTGAGNTIYF.

By sample share, this clone is medium-sized (0.01 to 0.1%). The V call is TRBV18, the J call TRBJ1-3; D may be TRBD1 (5 bases). Germline loops: CDR1 KGHSH, CDR2 LQKENI. CDR3 length: 13 amino acids. With 6 bases removed from V and 2 bases from J, the gap between germline ends came to 8 bases. The CDR3 sequence is CASSSGPGNTIYF. DNA of the CDR3: TGTGCCAGCTCTTCAGGGCCTGGAAACACCATATATTTT.

The rearrangement links TRBV28 to TRBJ2-1, with unresolved D. The germline V gene has CDR1 MDHEN and CDR2 SYDVKM. The CDR3 runs to 15 residues. The V end lost 4 bases, the J end lost 5 bases, and 15 bases lay between the germline ends. CDR3 bases: TGTGCCAGCAGTTCAGCAGCGACTGGGGACAATGAGCAGTTCTTC. Translating gives CASSSAATGDNEQFF.

This sequence joins TRBV28 and TRBJ2-1; D unclear. CDR1 and CDR2 from the germline V gene are MDHEN and SYDVKM. The V gene lost 4 bases and the J gene lost 5 bases, with 15 bases spanning the gap. The CDR3 is 15 residues long. CDR3 nucleotide sequence: TGTGCCAGCAGTTCCCCCACTCACACTGACAATGAGCAGTTCTTC. Amino acids: CASSSPTHTDNEQFF.

This clone has more than one count but fewer than ten. J is TRBJ2-3 and V is TRBV18, with 8 bases fitting TRBD2. Per germline, CDR1 KGHSH and CDR2 LQKENI. V shed 3 bases and J 4 bases; nucleotides not matched to a gene: 3. The CDR3 covers 14 residues. CDR3 nucleotides: TGTGCCAGCTCACCGGGACTAGATGCAGATACGCAGTATTTT. This gives the protein CASSPGLDADTQYF.

This clone was picked up a small number of times. The rearrangement links TRBV18 to TRBJ1-3; D uncertain. The CDR3 is made up of 14 amino acids. The germline V and J ends were trimmed by 2 bases and 4 bases, with 9 bases remaining between them. In germline, CDR1 is KGHSH, CDR2 LQKENI. The CDR3 reads CASSPERSGNTIYF. The CDR3 coding sequence is TGTGCCAGCTCACCAGAGCGATCCGGAAACACCATATATTTT.

V is TRBV11-1 and J is TRBJ2-2, with 9 bases lining up with TRBD2. The CDR3 has 17 amino acids. Germline V gene lookup returns CDR1 SGHAT and CDR2 FQDESV (reference sequence). Trimming removed 1 base from V and 9 bases from J; junction bases left unmatched: 12. The CDR3 protein is CASSLEAASGKPRELFF. The CDR3 nucleotides are TGTGCCAGCAGCTTAGAAGCCGCTAGCGGGAAGCCCCGGGAGCTGTTTTTT.

This clone was seen only a few times. The CDR3 sequence: CASSYTPGSYEQYF. CDR3 DNA sequence: TGTGCCAGCAGTTATACACCGGGGTCCTACGAGCAGTACTTC. This chain links TRBV11-3 with TRBJ2-7, with D perhaps matching TRBD2 (5 bases). The CDR3 has 14 residues. Per the germline V gene, CDR1 is SGHNT and CDR2 is YENEEA. With 6 bases removed from V and 1 base from J, the gap between germline ends came to 13 bases.

This chain uses TRBV14 with TRBJ2-5, with 11 bases identical to TRBD2. The CDR3 runs 17 residues. Per germline, CDR1 SGHDN and CDR2 FVKESK. V shed 3 bases and J 5 bases; nucleotides not matched to a gene: 11. In DNA form, the CDR3 reads TGTGCCAGCAGCCAGGGTCTACTAGCGGGAGTCAAGGAGACCCAGTACTTC. It codes for CASSQGLLAGVKETQYF.

This sequence joins TRBV28 and TRBJ1-2; D gene ambiguous. Germline values: CDR1 MDHEN, CDR2 SYDVKM. Trimming pared 5 bases from V and 0 bases from J, leaving 7 bases between. The CDR3 loop spans 13 amino acids. The CDR3 spells CASSPSPNYGYTF. DNA of the CDR3: TGTGCCAGCAGTCCGTCCCCTAACTATGGCTACACCTTC.

The V call is TRBV11-3, the J call TRBJ2-3, with 9 bases fitting TRBD2. The junction had 11 bases not matched to a gene; V was cut back by 5 bases and J by 2 bases. There are 17 residues in the CDR3. Looked up from germline, CDR1 is SGHNT and CDR2 is YENEEA. The CDR3 reads CASSTGATSGLTDTQYF. The CDR3 DNA follows: TGTGCCAGCAGCACCGGGGCGACTAGCGGCCTCACAGATACGCAGTATTTT.